This is a list of T cell receptor beta chains from one sample in a study of cytomegalovirus exposure and HLA in healthy donors. Clones were read by immunoSEQ multiplex PCR, and TCRdb kept only the in-frame ones, dropping some. The data show 90,000 to 100,000 clones, with roughly 87% seen just once and around 6% held by the top ten. Sequencing was carried out using PBMCs. These TCRs come from a man aged 18 to 30 in good health and CMV-seropositive. Each CDR3 is given with its conserved first and last residue. The D gene is left open where the match is weak. The size entry is marked missing in some rows and otherwise reads once, few, many or a size class.

TRBJ1-1 | TRBV5-6 | TRBD1 | - | CASSLERDRGLLEAFF | TGTGCCAGCAGCTTAGAAAGGGACAGGGGGCTGCTTGAAGCTTTCTTT
TRBJ2-1 | TRBV6-5 | TRBD1 | - | CASSYSTGNPYNEQFF | TGTGCCAGCAGTTACTCGACAGGGAACCCCTACAATGAGCAGTTCTTC
TRBJ2-1 | TRBV6-1 | TRBD2 | once | CASSEAAGDEFF | TGTGCCAGCAGTGAAGCGGCGGGAGACGAGTTCTTC
TRBJ2-7 | TRBV6-5 | TRBD1 | - | CASSNTGTGVHEQYF | TGTGCCAGCAGTAACACCGGGACAGGGGTCCACGAGCAGTACTTC
TRBJ1-1 | TRBV6-1 | TRBD1 | - | CASSEWDRVFDEAFF | TGTGCCAGCAGTGAATGGGACAGGGTCTTTGATGAAGCTTTCTTT
TRBJ2-3 | TRBV9 | - | - | CASSVGEFDTQYF | TGTGCCAGCAGCGTAGGAGAGTTCGATACGCAGTATTTT
TRBJ2-1 | TRBV2 | TRBD2 | - | CASSESAGGYNEQFF | TGTGCCAGCAGTGAAAGTGCGGGGGGGTACAATGAGCAGTTCTTC
TRBJ2-1 | TRBV11-3 | - | - | CASSLTGSYNEQFF | TGTGCCAGCAGCTTAACCGGGTCGTACAATGAGCAGTTCTTC
TRBJ1-5 | TRBV7-2 | TRBD1 | - | CASSSGQGQPQHF | TGTGCCAGCAGCTCGGGACAGGGTCAGCCCCAGCATTTT
TRBJ2-7 | TRBV5-5 | - | - | CASSLNGRVYEQYF | TGTGCCAGCAGCTTGAATGGCAGGGTCTACGAGCAGTACTTC
TRBJ1-2 | TRBV5-1 | - | - | CASSTDKANYGYTF | TGCGCCAGCAGCACGGACAAAGCTAACTATGGCTACACCTTC
TRBJ1-6 | TRBV7-2 | TRBD1 | - | CASSSPLGQAYNSPLHF | TGTGCCAGCAGCTCCCCCCTAGGACAGGCATATAATTCACCCCTCCACTTT
TRBJ2-3 | TRBV18 | TRBD1 | - | CASSPPTGTGDDTQYF | TGTGCCAGCTCACCCCCCACTGGGACAGGGGACGATACGCAGTATTTT
TRBJ1-6 | TRBV19 | TRBD1 | - | CASTTTGGNSPLHF | TGTGCCAGTACCACGACAGGGGGGAATTCACCCCTCCACTTT
TRBJ2-5 | TRBV5-6 | TRBD2 | - | CASSPNRLAGGGTQYF | TGTGCCAGCAGCCCGAACAGACTAGCGGGGGGCGGGACCCAGTACTTC
TRBJ1-2 | TRBV5-4 | TRBD1 | - | CASSESPGQRNYGYTF | TGTGCCAGCAGCGAGTCACCGGGACAGCGAAACTATGGCTACACCTTC
TRBJ1-1 | TRBV19 | - | - | CASNVLPGSEAFF | TGTGCCAGTAATGTGCTTCCCGGGTCTGAAGCTTTCTTT
TRBJ2-7 | TRBV11-2 | - | - | CASSSTGLGQYF | TGTGCCAGCAGCTCCACAGGGCTCGGGCAGTACTTC
TRBJ2-1 | TRBV29-1 | TRBD2 | few | CSVEGGLAGGPWFF | TGCAGCGTTGAAGGTGGTCTAGCGGGAGGGCCGTGGTTCTTC